One sample yielded the 27 T cell receptor beta chains listed below, sequenced in a study of shared clonotypes between healthy human individuals. Clones were read by immunoSEQ multiplex PCR, and TCRdb kept only the in-frame ones, dropping some. The sample has about 2.3 million clones; about 90% are singletons. Source material: naive CD4+ T cells from PBMCs. The subset: CD45RA+ positively selected. The receptors here all came from a man aged 18 to 29 in good health. Some clones in this sample may be carry-over from other donors' samples.

The chain joins TRBV9 to TRBJ2-1; TRBD2 is a possible D gene (6 bases). The V gene lost 0 bases and the J gene lost 5 bases, with 15 bases spanning the gap. Germline lookup yields CDR1 SGDLS and CDR2 YYNGEE. CDR3 length: 16 residues. This chain's CDR3 is CASSVGGVAPHNEQFF. CDR3 DNA: TGTGCCAGCAGCGTAGGCGGGGTGGCCCCCCACAATGAGCAGTTCTTC.

This clone was seen at least ten times. The rearrangement links TRBV5-1 to TRBJ2-1; no clear D gene. This CDR3 has 14 amino acids. With 3 bases removed from V and 0 bases from J, the gap between germline ends came to 7 bases. Germline V gives CDR1 SGHRS, CDR2 YFSETQ. The CDR3 DNA is TGCGCCAGCAGCTGGGGTAACTCCTACAATGAGCAGTTCTTC. It encodes CASSWGNSYNEQFF. Based on the CDR3 plus reference TRBV5-1 and TRBJ2-1, the full variable domain is KAGVTQTPRYLIKTRGQQVTLSCSPISGHRSVSWYQQTPGQGLQFLFEYFSETQRNKGNFPGRFSGRQFSNSRSEMNVSTLELGDSALYLCASSWGNSYNEQFFGPGTRLTVL.

V usage is TRBV5-1 and J usage is TRBJ2-6; TRBD1 matches at 7 bases. Germline lookup yields CDR1 SGHRS and CDR2 YFSETQ. This CDR3 has 16 residues. V gave up 1 base and J gave up 2 bases; unmatched junction bases: 3. CDR3 sequence reads: CASSLPDRAGANVLTF. DNA of the CDR3: TGCGCCAGCAGCTTGCCTGACAGGGCTGGGGCCAACGTCCTGACTTTC.

The gene calls are TRBV5-1 and TRBJ1-2, with a possible D match to TRBD1 (6 bases). Trimming removed 4 bases at V and 7 bases at J, with 14 bases between. The CDR3 contains 13 residues. Germline CDR1 reads SGHRS; CDR2 reads YFSETQ. The CDR3: CASSREGQLGYTF. CDR3 bases: TGCGCCAGCAGCCGAGAAGGACAGCTTGGCTACACCTTC.

The chain links TRBV4-2 to TRBJ2-6; unclear D gene. The CDR3 totals 15 residues. V dropped 0 bases and J dropped 1 base, with 4 bases sitting between them. CDR1 and CDR2 (germline): LGHNA, YNFKEQ. The DNA for the CDR3 is TGTGCCAGCAGCCAAGATCGTTCTGGGGCCAACGTCCTGACTTTC. Amino acid sequence: CASSQDRSGANVLTF.

V and J are TRBV7-6 and TRBJ1-4; 11 bases fit TRBD1. V shed 4 bases, J shed 8 bases, and the junction held 9 bases outside the gene matches. The CDR3 sequence is 16 residues long. Germline V gives CDR1 SGHVS, CDR2 FNYEAQ. The CDR3 reads CASSSRGTGGGEKLFF. CDR3 DNA: TGTGCCAGCAGCTCCCGAGGGACAGGGGGAGGGGAAAAACTGTTTTTT.

This clone was counted only a few times. The rearrangement uses TRBV7-2 and TRBJ1-1; D perhaps matches TRBD1 (5 bases). Between the trimmed V and J ends, which lost 7 bases and 5 bases, there was a span of 17 bases. The CDR3 is made up of 14 amino acids. Germline values: CDR1 SGHTA, CDR2 FQGNSA. CDR3 protein: CASTKGTRGTEAFF. The CDR3, as DNA: TGTGCCAGCACCAAAGGCACACGGGGGACTGAAGCTTTCTTT.

This chain links TRBV4-1 with TRBJ2-2; 10 bases map to TRBD1. J gave up 0 bases and V 6 bases, and 13 bases lay outside the gene matches. Germline V gene lookup returns CDR1 MGHRA and CDR2 YSYEKL. The CDR3 loop spans 19 amino acids. The DNA of the CDR3 is TGCGCCAGCAGATTCCGGGACAGGGGTCCCCAATCGAACACCGGGGAGCTGTTTTTT. Translating it yields CASRFRDRGPQSNTGELFF.

The chain uses TRBV5-4 and TRBJ2-5; D is undetermined. The length of the CDR3 is 15 residues. Trimming shortened V by 0 bases and J by 3 bases, and 12 bases separated the two germline ends. From germline, CDR1 is SGHNT and CDR2 YYREEE (reference sequence). Written as DNA, the CDR3 is TGTGCCAGCAGCTTGGAAGCTAATCGGGAAGAGACCCAGTACTTC. Amino acid sequence: CASSLEANREETQYF.

Concerning this clone itself: Other DNA sequences in the sample encode the same CDR3. V usage is TRBV18 and J usage is TRBJ2-3, with unresolved D. This CDR3 has 13 residues. CDR1 and CDR2 from the germline V gene are KGHSH and LQKENI. V shed 3 bases and J shed 2 bases, with 6 bases lying between them. The CDR3 DNA is TGTGCCAGCTCACCCGGACCCACAGATACGCAGTATTTT. Protein sequence: CASSPGPTDTQYF.

The chain has TRBV15 and TRBJ2-7; D possibly matches TRBD1 or TRBD2 (6 bases each). Trimming shortened V by 5 bases and J by 3 bases, and 17 bases separated the two germline ends. This CDR3 is built from 15 residues. CDR1 and CDR2 (germline): LNHNV, YYDKDF (reference sequence). CDR3 protein: CATSPRGDSFYEQYF. Here the CDR3 DNA reads TGTGCCACCAGCCCGAGGGGGGACTCCTTCTACGAGCAGTACTTC.

The CDR3 loop is CASSLEVRGLYTGELFF. CDR3 nucleotide sequence: TGTGCCAGCAGCTTAGAAGTCAGGGGGCTTTACACCGGGGAGCTGTTTTTT. The chain uses TRBV7-3 and TRBJ2-2; 8 nucleotides agree with TRBD1. From germline, CDR1 is SGHTA and CDR2 FQGTGA. There are 17 residues in the CDR3. With 2 bases clipped from V and 3 bases from J, the junction kept 8 bases outside the gene matches.

V usage is TRBV6-5 and J usage is TRBJ2-7; maybe TRBD1 (5 bases). Germline CDR1 reads MNHEY; CDR2 reads SVGAGI. With 4 bases removed from V and 7 bases from J, the gap between germline ends came to 17 bases. There are 14 residues in the CDR3. The DNA of the CDR3 is TGTGCCAGCAGTTTTCAGGGTCGTTCAAGAGAGCAGTACTTC. Translating it yields CASSFQGRSREQYF.

The chain carries TRBV6-1 and TRBJ2-1, with D tentatively TRBD1 (5 bases). V was pared by 1 base and J by 2 bases, with 6 bases between. The CDR3 loop spans 14 amino acids. Germline CDR1 is MNHNS and CDR2 is SASEGT. The CDR3 bases are TGTGCCAGCAGTGAAGACAGGACCTACAATGAGCAGTTCTTC. Translated: CASSEDRTYNEQFF.

The V gene is TRBV7-2, the J gene TRBJ2-5; 11 bases align to TRBD2. Germline V gene lookup returns CDR1 SGHTA and CDR2 FQGNSA. This CDR3 has 16 residues. After removal of 1 base from V and 0 bases from J, the junction contained 1 base not matched to a gene. This chain's CDR3 is CASSLVAGGNQETQYF. CDR3 nucleotides: TGTGCCAGCAGCTTAGTAGCGGGAGGGAACCAAGAGACCCAGTACTTC.

J is TRBJ2-2 and V is TRBV28; D gene ambiguous. The CDR3 length is 14 residues. Trimming left V 7 bases short and J 9 bases short, with 18 bases between. CDR1 MDHEN and CDR2 SYDVKM come from the germline V gene. CDR3 coding DNA: TGTGCCAGCATATCTCCCTCTCCAGACCGGGAGCTGTTTTTT. It encodes CASISPSPDRELFF.

The chain joins TRBV29-1 to TRBJ1-1; 9 bases are shared with TRBD1. The ends lost 4 bases at V and 4 bases at J; junction bases unmatched: 10. Germline CDR1 and CDR2: SQVTM and ANQGSEA. This CDR3 contains 15 residues. The CDR3 nucleotides read TGCAGCGTTGGCCAGATACAGGGGGCAGGCACTGAAGCTTTCTTT. Protein sequence: CSVGQIQGAGTEAFF.

V is TRBV7-3 and J is TRBJ2-2; perhaps TRBD1 as D (6 bases). The CDR3 contains 16 residues. The V gene's germline CDR1 is SGHTA and CDR2 FQGTGA. The V end lost 6 bases, the J end lost 3 bases, and 17 bases lay between the germline ends. This CDR3 reads CASRRRQAEDTGELFF. Here the CDR3 DNA reads TGTGCCAGCAGACGAAGACAGGCCGAGGACACCGGGGAGCTGTTTTTT. The full variable domain, completed using reference TRBV7-3 and TRBJ2-2, is GAGVSQTPSNKVTEKGKYVELRCDPISGHTALYWYRQSLGQGPEFLIYFQGTGAADDSGLPNDRFFAVRPEGSVSTLKIQRTERGDSAVYLCASRRRQAEDTGELFFGEGSRLTVL.

The rearrangement uses TRBV28 and TRBJ1-1; D perhaps matches TRBD1 (6 bases). V was trimmed by 6 bases and J by 10 bases, leaving 15 bases between them. The germline V gene encodes CDR1 MDHEN and CDR2 SYDVKM. CDR3 length: 12 residues. The CDR3 region is CASRRMVQGAFF. As DNA, the CDR3 is TGTGCCAGCAGGAGGATGGTACAGGGAGCTTTCTTT. Looking up the rest from reference TRBV28 and TRBJ1-1 gives the full variable domain: DVKVTQSSRYLVKRTGEKVFLECVQDMDHENMFWYRQDPGLGLRLIYFSYDVKMKEKGDIPEGYSVSREKKERFSLILESASTNQTSMYLCASRRMVQGAFFGQGTRLTVV.

The chain is built from TRBV2 and TRBJ1-2; TRBD1 agrees at 9 bases. Germline V gene lookup returns CDR1 SNHLY and CDR2 FYNNEI. Trimming cost V 6 bases and J 2 bases; bases outside gene matches: 4. There are 14 residues in the CDR3. The CDR3 loop is CASRGTGTNYGYTF. DNA of the CDR3: TGTGCCAGCAGGGGGACAGGGACAAACTATGGCTACACCTTC.

This rearrangement joins TRBV29-1 to TRBJ2-1; possibly TRBD1 or TRBD2 for D (5 bases each). CDR3 length: 15 residues. CDR1 and CDR2 from the germline V gene are SQVTM and ANQGSEA. Trimming stripped 8 bases from V and 11 bases from J, with 28 bases between. The CDR3 here is CSSDLQVGSYGKQFF. The DNA for the CDR3 is TGCAGCTCAGACTTACAGGTTGGCTCATACGGGAAGCAGTTCTTC.

The chain is built from TRBV6-1 and TRBJ2-1, with TRBD2 identical over 10 bases. J was trimmed by 8 bases and V by 7 bases; bases with no gene match: 11. The germline CDR1 and CDR2 sequences are MNHNS and SASEGT. The CDR3 sequence is 15 residues long. CDR3 sequence: CASTSASGRGYEQFF. The DNA of the CDR3 is TGTGCCAGCACGAGCGCTAGCGGGAGAGGCTATGAGCAGTTCTTC.

The V and J genes are TRBV19 and TRBJ2-7; perhaps TRBD1 as D (6 bases). V was pared by 6 bases and J by 6 bases, with 18 bases between. Germline CDR1 reads LNHDA; CDR2 reads SQIVND (reference sequence). This CDR3 spans 14 amino acids. CDR3 nucleotides: TGTGCCAGTAGCACAACCCCAGGGGTCGGCGAGCAGTACTTC. Encoded protein: CASSTTPGVGEQYF.

The chain is built from TRBV28 and TRBJ2-7; 8 bases line up with TRBD2. This CDR3 is built from 13 residues. V lost 8 bases and J lost 2; bases outside the gene matches: 5. The germline CDR1 and CDR2 sequences are MDHEN and SYDVKM. The CDR3 loop is CASLRLAPYEQYF. The CDR3 DNA reads TGTGCCAGCTTACGACTAGCGCCCTACGAGCAGTACTTC.

V usage is TRBV9 and J usage is TRBJ2-5; unclear D gene. The CDR3 is 14 amino acids. The germline CDR1 and CDR2 sequences are SGDLS and YYNGEE. The ends were cut back, 5 bases at V and 5 bases at J, with 16 bases in the middle. CDR3 sequence: CASSTNPAGETQYF. CDR3 in DNA: TGTGCCAGCAGTACTAATCCGGCCGGGGAGACCCAGTACTTC.

The chain carries TRBV19 and TRBJ2-3, with unresolved D. The length of the CDR3 is 13 residues. The V gene's germline CDR1 is LNHDA and CDR2 SQIVND (reference sequence). Trimming pared 6 bases from V and 2 bases from J, leaving 9 bases between. The CDR3 coding sequence is TGTGCCAGTAGCCCTTACAACACAGATACGCAGTATTTT. Amino acids: CASSPYNTDTQYF.

The chain has TRBV7-3 and TRBJ2-2; the D gene is possibly TRBD1 (6 bases). The germline CDR1 and CDR2 sequences are SGHTA and FQGTGA. V dropped 4 bases and J dropped 0 bases, with 12 bases sitting between them. The CDR3 runs to 16 residues. The CDR3 DNA reads as TGTGCCAGCAGCTCAAAGACAGGACCGAACACCGGGGAGCTGTTTTTT. Its protein product is CASSSKTGPNTGELFF.